This T cell receptor (beta chain) comes out of a study of cytomegalovirus exposure and HLA in healthy donors. General observations from the study: A reported reduction in N-insertions relative to the 666-donor mean was seen in an Asian-associated ancestry cluster in a later analysis.

The V and J ends lost 7 bases and 0 bases respectively, with 13 bases between them. Germline-derived CDR1 and CDR2 are LNHDA and SQIVND (reference sequence). The CDR3 consists of 15 residues. Likely unrecorded immune exposures existed in these nominally healthy donors. A multiplex PCR was run with 60 Vbeta primers and 13 Jbeta primers. Repertoires were generated with immunoSEQ multiplex PCR, while TCRdb's copy carries only in-frame clones and drops some. The sample shows more than 150,000 clones, more than 70% of them seen only once. Regarding this clone: What it recognizes is unknown.

The TCR sequence derives from a girl aged 5-17 years in good health and CMV-seropositive. Material for sequencing was PBMCs. The chain has TRBV19 and TRBJ1-5; weak D call: TRBD1 (6 bases). The CDR3 DNA reads as TGTGCCAGTACCTCCGGACAGCATAGCAATCAGCCCCAGCATTTT. Its protein is CASTSGQHSNQPQHF. Variable domain in full (rest from reference TRBV19 and TRBJ1-5): DGGITQSPKYLFRKEGQNVTLSCEQNLNHDAMYWYRQDPGQGLRLIYYSQIVNDFQKGDIAEGYSVSREKKESFPLTVTSAQKNPTAFYLCASTSGQHSNQPQHFGDGTRLSIL.